This T cell receptor (beta chain) was captured in a study of T cell responses to AZD1222 COVID-19 vaccine. Libraries were prepared by immunoSEQ multiplex PCR; TCRdb keeps only in-frame clonotypes and omits some of them. The sample has some 140,000 clones; 85% to 90% are singletons. The CDR3 is 13 residues long. The specimen comprised peripheral blood, sampled on day 0 of AZD1222 vaccination. This sequence was found in an adult in good health. This chain joins TRBV12-1 and TRBJ2-7. TRBV12-1 constitutes a pseudogene. CDR3 in amino acids: CARGSGHIYEQYF. CDR3 sequence (DNA): TGTGCCAGGGGGTCAGGCCACATCTACGAGCAGTACTTC.